This T cell receptor beta chain was sequenced in a study of blood T cell repertoires in COVID-19. The overall study: T cells, B-cell-depleted T cells, or PBMCs supplied cDNA or gDNA.

CDR3 length equals 12 residues. Trimming shortened V by 8 bases and J by 7 bases, and 12 bases separated the two germline ends. Germline V CDR1 and CDR2: MNHEY, SVGAGI. Study processing details: From reference gene primer amplification, estimates of nucleated cell counts were derived. Some clones are missing from TCRdb's copy, which holds only in-frame ones; the method was immunoSEQ multiplex PCR. The DNA gave D and trimming, while V, J and clone size come from that table. This sample yields about 98,000 clones, of which approximately 82% are seen a single time; 11% belongs to the top ten. This TCR was recovered from a man in his 70s with active or convalescent COVID-19. This chain connects TRBV6-5 to TRBJ1-5; a possible D gene is TRBD1 (5 bases). The sequenced sample consisted of peripheral blood. CDR3 sequence (DNA): TGTGCCAGCCTAGGGGAGGTCCAGCCCCAGCATTTT. This codes for CASLGEVQPQHF.